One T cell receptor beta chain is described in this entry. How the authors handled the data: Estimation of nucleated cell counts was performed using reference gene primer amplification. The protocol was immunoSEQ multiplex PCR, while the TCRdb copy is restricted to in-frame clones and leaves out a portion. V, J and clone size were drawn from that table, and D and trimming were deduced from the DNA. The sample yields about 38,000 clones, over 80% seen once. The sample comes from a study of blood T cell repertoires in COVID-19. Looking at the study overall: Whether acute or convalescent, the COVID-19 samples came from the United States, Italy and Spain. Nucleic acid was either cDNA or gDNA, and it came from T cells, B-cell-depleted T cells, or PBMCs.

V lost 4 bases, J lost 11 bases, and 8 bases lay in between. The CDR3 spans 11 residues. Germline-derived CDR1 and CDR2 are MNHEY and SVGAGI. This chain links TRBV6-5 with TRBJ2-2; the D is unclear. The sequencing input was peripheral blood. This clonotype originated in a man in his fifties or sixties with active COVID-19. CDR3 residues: CASSFGVELFF. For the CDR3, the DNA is TGTGCCAGCAGTTTTGGAGTAGAGCTGTTTTTT.